The sequence of this T cell receptor (beta chain) was determined in a study of blood T cell repertoires in COVID-19. The CDR3 has 16 amino acids. Germline CDR1 MDHEN, CDR2 SYDVKM. The V end was cut by 5 bases, the J end by 6 bases, with 22 bases between. Here immunoSEQ multiplex PCR was the method, and the copy in TCRdb shows in-frame clones only, minus some. The table includes approximately 58,000 clones, 70% to 85% detected once. This clone was seen a single time. The sample taken for sequencing was peripheral blood. This chain connects TRBV28 to TRBJ1-2; D gene uncertain. This TCR derives from a woman between 55 and 75 years old with acute or convalescent COVID-19. CDR3 sequence (DNA): TGTGCCAGCAGTCTTTCGTTCGGGGTCAAGGGAGATGGCTACACCTTC. This translates into CASSLSFGVKGDGYTF.